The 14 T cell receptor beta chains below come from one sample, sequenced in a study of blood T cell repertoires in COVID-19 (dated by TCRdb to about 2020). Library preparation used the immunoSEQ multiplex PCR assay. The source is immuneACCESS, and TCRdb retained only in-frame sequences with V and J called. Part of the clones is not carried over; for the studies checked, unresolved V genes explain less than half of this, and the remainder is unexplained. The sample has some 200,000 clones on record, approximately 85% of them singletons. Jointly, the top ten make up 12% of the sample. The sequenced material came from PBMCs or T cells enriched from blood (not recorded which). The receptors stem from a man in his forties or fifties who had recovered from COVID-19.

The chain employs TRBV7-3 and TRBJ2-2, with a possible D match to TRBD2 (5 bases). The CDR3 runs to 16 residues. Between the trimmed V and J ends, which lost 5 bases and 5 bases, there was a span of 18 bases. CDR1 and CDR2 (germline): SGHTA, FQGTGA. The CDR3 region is CASSPSGFSVTGELFF. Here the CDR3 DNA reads TGTGCCAGCAGCCCATCGGGGTTCTCAGTAACCGGGGAGCTGTTTTTT.

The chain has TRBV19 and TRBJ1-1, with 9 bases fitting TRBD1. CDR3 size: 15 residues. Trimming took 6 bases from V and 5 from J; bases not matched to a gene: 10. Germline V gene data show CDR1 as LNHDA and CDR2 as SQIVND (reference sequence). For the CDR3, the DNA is TGTGCCAGTAGCCGGGACAGGGTAGGAGAGACTGAAGCTTTCTTT. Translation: CASSRDRVGETEAFF. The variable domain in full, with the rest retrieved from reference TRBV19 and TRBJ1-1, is DGGITQSPKYLFRKEGQNVTLSCEQNLNHDAMYWYRQDPGQGLRLIYYSQIVNDFQKGDIAEGYSVSREKKESFPLTVTSAQKNPTAFYLCASSRDRVGETEAFFGQGTRLTVV.

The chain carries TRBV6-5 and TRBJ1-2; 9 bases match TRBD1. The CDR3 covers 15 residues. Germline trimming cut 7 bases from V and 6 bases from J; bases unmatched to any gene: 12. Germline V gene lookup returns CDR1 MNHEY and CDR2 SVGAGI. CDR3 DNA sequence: TGTGCCAGCACAGGGACCGGGACAGGGATCAATGGCTACACCTTC. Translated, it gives CASTGTGTGINGYTF.

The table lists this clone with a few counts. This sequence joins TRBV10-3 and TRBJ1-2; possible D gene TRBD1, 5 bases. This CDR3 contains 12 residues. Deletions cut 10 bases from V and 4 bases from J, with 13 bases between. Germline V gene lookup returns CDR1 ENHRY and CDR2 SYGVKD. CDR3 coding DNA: TGTGCCAGCCAACAGGCTTTCTATGGCTACACCTTC. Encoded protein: CASQQAFYGYTF.

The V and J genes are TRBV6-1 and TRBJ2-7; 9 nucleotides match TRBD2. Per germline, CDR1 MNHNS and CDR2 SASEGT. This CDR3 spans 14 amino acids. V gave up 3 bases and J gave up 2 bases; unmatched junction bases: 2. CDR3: CASSEREGAYEQYV. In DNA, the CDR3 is TGTGCCAGCAGTGAGCGGGAGGGGGCCTACGAGCAGTACGTC.

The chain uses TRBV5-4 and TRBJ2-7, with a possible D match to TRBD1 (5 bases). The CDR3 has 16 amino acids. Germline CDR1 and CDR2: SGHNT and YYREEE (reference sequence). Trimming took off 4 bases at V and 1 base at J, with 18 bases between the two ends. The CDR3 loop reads CASSAAQGPYSYEQYF. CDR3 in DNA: TGTGCCAGCAGCGCCGCCCAGGGCCCCTATTCCTACGAGCAGTACTTC.

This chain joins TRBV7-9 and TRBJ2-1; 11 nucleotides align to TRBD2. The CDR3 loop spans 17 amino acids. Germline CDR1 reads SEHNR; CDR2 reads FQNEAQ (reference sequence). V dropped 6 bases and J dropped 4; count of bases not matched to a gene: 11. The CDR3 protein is CASRLKAGTSGYNEQFF. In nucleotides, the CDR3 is TGTGCCAGCAGACTTAAAGCCGGGACTAGCGGTTACAATGAGCAGTTCTTC.

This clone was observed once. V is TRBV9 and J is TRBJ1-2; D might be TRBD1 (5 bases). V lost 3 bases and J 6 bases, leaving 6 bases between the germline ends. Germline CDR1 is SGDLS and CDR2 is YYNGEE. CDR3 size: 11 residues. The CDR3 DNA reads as TGTGCCAGCAGCGGGGGGGATGGCTACACCTTC. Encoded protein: CASSGGDGYTF. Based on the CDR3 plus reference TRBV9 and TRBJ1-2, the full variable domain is DSGVTQTPKHLITATGQRVTLRCSPRSGDLSVYWYQQSLDQGLQFLIQYYNGEERAKGNILERFSAQQFPDLHSELNLSSLELGDSALYFCASSGGDGYTFGSGTRLTVV.

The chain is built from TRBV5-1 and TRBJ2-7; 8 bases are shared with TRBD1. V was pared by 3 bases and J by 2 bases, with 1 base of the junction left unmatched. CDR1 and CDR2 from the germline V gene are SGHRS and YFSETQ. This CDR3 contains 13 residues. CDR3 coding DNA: TGCGCCAGCAGCTGGACAGGGACCTACGAGCAGTACTTC. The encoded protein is CASSWTGTYEQYF.

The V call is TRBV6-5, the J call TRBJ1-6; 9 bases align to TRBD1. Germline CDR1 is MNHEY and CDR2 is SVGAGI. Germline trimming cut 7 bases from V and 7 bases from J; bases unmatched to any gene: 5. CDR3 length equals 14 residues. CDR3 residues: CASNRGQGNSPLHF. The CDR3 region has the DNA TGTGCCAGCAATCGAGGACAGGGGAATTCACCCCTCCACTTT.

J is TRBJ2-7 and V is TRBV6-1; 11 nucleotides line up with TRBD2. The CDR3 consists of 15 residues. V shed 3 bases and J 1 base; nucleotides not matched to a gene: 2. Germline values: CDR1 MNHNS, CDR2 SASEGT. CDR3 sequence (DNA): TGTGCCAGCAGTGAGGGGACTAGCGGTTCCTACGAGCAGTACGTC. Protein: CASSEGTSGSYEQYV.

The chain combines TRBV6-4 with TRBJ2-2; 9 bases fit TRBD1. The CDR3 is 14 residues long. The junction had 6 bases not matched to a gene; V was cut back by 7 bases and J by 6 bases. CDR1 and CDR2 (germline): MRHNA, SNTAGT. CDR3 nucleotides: TGTGCCAGCAAGGACAGGGGCGCCTCCGGGGAGCTGTTTTTT. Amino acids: CASKDRGASGELFF.

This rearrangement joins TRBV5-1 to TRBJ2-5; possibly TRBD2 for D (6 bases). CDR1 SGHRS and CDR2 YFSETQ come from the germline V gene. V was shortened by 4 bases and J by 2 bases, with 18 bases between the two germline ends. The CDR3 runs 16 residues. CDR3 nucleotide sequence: TGCGCCAGCAGCCCCAACGGGGGTTTAGGGCAAGAGACCCAGTACTTC. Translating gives CASSPNGGLGQETQYF.

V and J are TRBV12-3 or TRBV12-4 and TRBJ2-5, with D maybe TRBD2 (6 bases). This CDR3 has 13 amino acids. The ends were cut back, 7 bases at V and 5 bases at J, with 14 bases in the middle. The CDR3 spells CASTVTGVETQYF. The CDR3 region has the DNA TGTGCCAGCACCGTTACGGGGGTCGAGACCCAGTACTTC.